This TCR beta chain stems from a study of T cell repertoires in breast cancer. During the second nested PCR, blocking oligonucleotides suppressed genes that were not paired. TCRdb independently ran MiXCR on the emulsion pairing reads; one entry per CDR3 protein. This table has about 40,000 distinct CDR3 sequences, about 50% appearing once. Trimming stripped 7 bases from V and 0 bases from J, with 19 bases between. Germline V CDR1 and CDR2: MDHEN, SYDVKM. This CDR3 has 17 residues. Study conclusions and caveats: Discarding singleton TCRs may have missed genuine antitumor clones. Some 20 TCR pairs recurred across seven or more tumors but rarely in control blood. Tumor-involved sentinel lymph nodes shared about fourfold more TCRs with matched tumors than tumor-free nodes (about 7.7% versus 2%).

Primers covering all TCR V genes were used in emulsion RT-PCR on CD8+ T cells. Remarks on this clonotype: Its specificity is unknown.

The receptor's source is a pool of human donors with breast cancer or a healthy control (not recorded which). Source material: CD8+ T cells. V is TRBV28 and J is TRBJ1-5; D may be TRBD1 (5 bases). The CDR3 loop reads CASIPPGQGRSNQPQHF. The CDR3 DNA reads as TGTGCCAGCATCCCCCCTGGGCAGGGTCGTAGCAATCAGCCCCAGCATTTT.